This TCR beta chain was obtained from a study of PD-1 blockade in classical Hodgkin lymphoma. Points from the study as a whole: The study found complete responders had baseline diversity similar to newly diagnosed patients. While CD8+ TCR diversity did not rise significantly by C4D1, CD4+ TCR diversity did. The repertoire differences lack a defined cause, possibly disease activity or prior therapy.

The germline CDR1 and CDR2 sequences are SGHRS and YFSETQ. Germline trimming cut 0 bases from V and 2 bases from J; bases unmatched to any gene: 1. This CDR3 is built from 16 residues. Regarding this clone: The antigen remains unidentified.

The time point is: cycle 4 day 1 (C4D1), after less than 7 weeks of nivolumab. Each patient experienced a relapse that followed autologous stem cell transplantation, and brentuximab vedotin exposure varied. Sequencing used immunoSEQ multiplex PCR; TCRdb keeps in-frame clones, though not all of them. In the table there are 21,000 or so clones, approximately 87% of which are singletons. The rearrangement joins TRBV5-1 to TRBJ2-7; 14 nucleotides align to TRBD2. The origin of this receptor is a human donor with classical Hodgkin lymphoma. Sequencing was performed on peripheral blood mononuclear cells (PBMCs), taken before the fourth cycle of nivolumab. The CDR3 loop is CASSLVGLAGAYEQYF. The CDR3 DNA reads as TGCGCCAGCAGCTTGGTGGGACTAGCGGGGGCCTACGAGCAGTACTTC.